Shown below are 14 T cell receptor beta chains from a single sample sequenced in a study of CD8+ T cells in alopecia areata. cDNA reverse transcribed from extracted RNA served as the sequencing template. Measured with immunoSEQ multiplex PCR; TCRdb has only the in-frame clones, and not every one. The sample shows 200,000 to 250,000 clones, around two fifths of them seen only once. Indicated treatment: oral pan-JAK inhibitor, 5-10 mg twice daily. The material was CD4+ T cells sorted from blood, obtained between weeks 30 and 35, from a patient treated with tofacitinib. Receptor source: a human donor with alopecia areata.

The genes are TRBV5-8 and TRBJ2-7, with 11 bases fitting TRBD2. CDR1 SGHTS and CDR2 YDEGEE come from the germline V gene. J was trimmed by 5 bases and V by 4 bases; bases with no gene match: 8. CDR3 length: 15 amino acids. CDR3 loop: CASSPRLAGSHEQYF. In DNA, the CDR3 is TGTGCCAGCAGCCCCAGACTAGCGGGGTCCCACGAGCAGTACTTC.

This clone was seen more than once but under ten times. The rearrangement uses TRBV15 and TRBJ2-1; D may correspond to TRBD1 or TRBD2 (5 bases each). The V end lost 0 bases, the J end lost 8 bases, and 8 bases lay between the germline ends. Germline V gives CDR1 LNHNV, CDR2 YYDKDF (reference sequence). The CDR3 is 13 residues long. The CDR3 loop is CATSRDLGDEQFF. CDR3 nucleotides: TGTGCCACCAGCAGAGATCTGGGGGATGAGCAGTTCTTC.

This clone was picked up a small number of times. This rearrangement joins TRBV29-1 to TRBJ1-4; no clear D gene. V lost 7 bases to trimming and J lost 4 bases, with 16 bases between them. Germline V gene sequence: CDR1 SQVTM, CDR2 ANQGSEA. The CDR3 covers 14 residues. The DNA of the CDR3 is TGCAGCGCTAAAGCCGATTACAGTAATGAAAAACTGTTTTTT. Residues: CSAKADYSNEKLFF.

This clone was counted a few times. Other DNA sequences in this sample translate to the same CDR3. This chain uses TRBV5-1 with TRBJ2-6, with no clear D. Germline V gives CDR1 SGHRS, CDR2 YFSETQ. Trimming pared 0 bases from V and 4 bases from J, leaving 5 bases between. The CDR3 sequence is 14 residues long. DNA of the CDR3: TGCGCCAGCAGCTTGGCCCCCGGGGCCAACGTCCTGACTTTC. Its translation: CASSLAPGANVLTF.

The chain carries TRBV7-9 and TRBJ2-1; no firm D call. The CDR3 is 12 residues long. V dropped 5 bases and J dropped 8 bases, with 10 bases sitting between them. Per the germline V gene, CDR1 is SEHNR and CDR2 is FQNEAQ (reference sequence). CDR3 amino acids: CASSGARDEQFF. In nucleotides, the CDR3 is TGTGCCAGCAGCGGCGCCCGGGATGAGCAGTTCTTC.

This clone is a singleton in its sample. Written as DNA, the CDR3 is TGCGCCAGCAGCCAAGGGGGGACGTCTGGGGCCAACGTCCTGACTTTC. Encoded protein: CASSQGGTSGANVLTF. This sequence joins TRBV4-1 and TRBJ2-6; D assignment may be TRBD1 or TRBD2 (5 bases each). Trimming stripped 1 base from V and 1 base from J, with 8 bases between. Germline V gene lookup returns CDR1 MGHRA and CDR2 YSYEKL. The CDR3 runs to 16 residues.

The chain carries TRBV30 and TRBJ2-3; D remains unclear. The CDR3 is 15 residues long. V lost 0 bases, J lost 2 bases, and 12 bases lay in between. In germline, CDR1 is GTSNPN, CDR2 SVGIG (reference sequence). The CDR3 protein is CAWSVKGSYTDTQYF. The CDR3, as DNA: TGTGCCTGGAGTGTAAAAGGCAGTTACACAGATACGCAGTATTTT.

CDR3 nucleotides: TGTGCCAGTAGAGAGACAGGGTCGGACTATGGCTACACCTTC. The encoded protein is CASRETGSDYGYTF. The chain has TRBV19 and TRBJ1-2, with TRBD1 matching over 7 bases. CDR1 and CDR2 (germline): LNHDA, SQIVND (reference sequence). The CDR3 contains 14 residues. J lost 3 bases, V lost 6 bases, and 7 bases had no gene match.

This rearrangement joins TRBV30 to TRBJ2-2; D ambiguous. This CDR3 region has 14 residues. V was pared by 4 bases and J by 6 bases, with 15 bases between. In germline, CDR1 is GTSNPN, CDR2 SVGIG (reference sequence). In DNA, the CDR3 is TGTGCCTGGACTCAGTCCCGCTCTGCCGGGGAGCTGTTTTTT. It is translated as CAWTQSRSAGELFF.

The chain couples TRBV4-2 to TRBJ2-7, with no clear D. Trimming pared 0 bases from V and 0 bases from J, leaving 15 bases between. Germline values: CDR1 LGHNA, CDR2 YNFKEQ. The CDR3 loop spans 17 amino acids. CDR3 residues: CASSQEIAAFSSYEQYF. The CDR3 DNA sequence: TGTGCCAGCAGCCAAGAAATCGCGGCCTTCAGCTCCTACGAGCAGTACTTC.

The V and J genes are TRBV5-1 and TRBJ1-1; D is uncertain. Trimming took off 3 bases at V and 0 bases at J, with 6 bases between the two ends. CDR3 length: 13 amino acids. Germline V gene sequence: CDR1 SGHRS, CDR2 YFSETQ. CDR3 amino acids: CASSYNMNTEAFF. In DNA form, the CDR3 reads TGCGCCAGCAGCTACAACATGAACACTGAAGCTTTCTTT.

The chain's CDR3 is CAWTSRTRLGETQYF. CDR3 DNA sequence: TGTGCCTGGACCTCTAGGACCAGACTTGGGGAGACCCAGTACTTC. The chain couples TRBV30 to TRBJ2-5, with no clear D. The CDR3 runs to 15 residues. Trimming stripped 4 bases from V and 5 bases from J, with 20 bases between. Germline values: CDR1 GTSNPN, CDR2 SVGIG (reference sequence).

In nucleotides, the CDR3 is TGCGCCAGCAGCTTGACATCCCAGGGGGCGAGCACTGAAGCTTTCTTT. Its protein is CASSLTSQGASTEAFF. This sequence joins TRBV5-1 and TRBJ1-1; 8 bases align to TRBD1. The CDR3 sequence is 16 residues long. V was clipped by 1 base and J by 4 bases; unmatched bases: 9. The V gene's germline CDR1 is SGHRS and CDR2 YFSETQ.

The V gene is TRBV15, the J gene TRBJ1-2, with D tentatively TRBD1 (6 bases). Trimming took 4 bases from V and 2 from J, leaving 11 bases between them. Germline loops: CDR1 LNHNV, CDR2 YYDKDF (reference sequence). The CDR3 length is 14 residues. DNA of the CDR3: TGTGCCACCAGCATAACAGGGATCAACTATGGCTACACCTTC. Encoded protein: CATSITGINYGYTF.